This is a list of T cell receptor beta chains from one sample in a study of T cell responses to AZD1222 COVID-19 vaccine. Sequencing used immunoSEQ multiplex PCR; TCRdb keeps in-frame clones, though not all of them. Among more than 110,000 clones listed, 80% to 90% were seen once. Sequencing used peripheral blood, obtained on day 0 of AZD1222 vaccination. The receptors were sampled from an adult in good health. The CDR3 runs from the conserved cysteine through the conserved F or W. The D gene is left open where the match is weak. Clone size is stated in some rows and not others, as once, few, many or a class when expanded.

V,size,D,J,CDR3,DNA
TRBV18,-,-,TRBJ1-1,CASSPVYPRSEAFF,TGTGCCAGCTCACCCGTGTACCCGAGGTCTGAAGCTTTCTTT
TRBV7-9,-,-,TRBJ1-1,CASSIQNTEAFF,TGTGCCAGCAGCATACAGAACACTGAAGCTTTCTTT
TRBV18,-,-,TRBJ2-5,CASSPGTPQETQYF,TGTGCCAGCTCACCGGGGACACCCCAAGAGACCCAGTACTTC
TRBV10-3,-,TRBD1,TRBJ2-2,CAISGGTGDAGELFF,TGTGCCATCAGTGGCGGGACAGGTGATGCCGGGGAGCTGTTTTTT
TRBV27,-,TRBD1,TRBJ2-2,CASSLARGLVGELFF,TGTGCCAGCAGTTTAGCCAGGGGGCTGGTCGGGGAGCTGTTTTTT
TRBV29-1,-,-,TRBJ2-5,CSVVVAGSKETQYF,TGCAGCGTTGTGGTTGCAGGGTCAAAGGAGACCCAGTACTTC
TRBV10-3,-,-,TRBJ2-2,CAISDYTGELFF,TGTGCCATCAGTGACTACACCGGGGAGCTGTTTTTT
TRBV7-9,-,-,TRBJ2-7,CASSRMGMGEQYF,TGTGCCAGCAGTCGGATGGGCATGGGCGAGCAGTACTTC
TRBV30,-,-,TRBJ1-3,CAWSVGGWGSGNTIYF,TGTGCCTGGAGTGTAGGGGGATGGGGCTCTGGAAACACCATATATTTT
TRBV3-1/TRBV3-2,-,-,TRBJ1-1,CASSQGIARDTEAFF,TGTGCCAGCAGCCAAGGAATCGCCAGGGACACTGAAGCTTTCTTT
TRBV6-5,-,-,TRBJ1-1,CASSYVGLNTEAFF,TGTGCCAGCAGTTACGTGGGGCTAAACACTGAAGCTTTCTTT
TRBV6-6,-,-,TRBJ1-1,CASTPDPETEAFF,TGTGCCAGCACCCCTGATCCCGAGACTGAAGCTTTCTTT
TRBV19,once,TRBD1,TRBJ1-2,CASSIVGTDGGYTF,TGTGCCAGTAGTATAGTCGGGACAGACGGTGGCTACACCTTC
TRBV29-1,-,TRBD1,TRBJ1-2,CSLRGDRGPNYGYTF,TGCAGTTTAAGGGGAGACAGGGGGCCAAACTATGGCTACACCTTC
TRBV11-3,-,TRBD2,TRBJ2-1,CASASGGYNEQFF,TGTGCCAGCGCTAGCGGGGGATACAATGAGCAGTTCTTC
TRBV4-1,-,TRBD2,TRBJ2-7,CASSQAYQGLANHEQYF,TGCGCCAGCAGCCAAGCATACCAAGGACTAGCGAACCACGAGCAGTACTTC
TRBV9,-,TRBD1,TRBJ1-2,CASSATGGKGYGYTF,TGTGCCAGCAGCGCGACAGGGGGTAAGGGCTATGGCTACACCTTC
TRBV11-2,-,TRBD1,TRBJ2-6,CASSLGQGAFGANVLTF,TGTGCCAGCAGCTTAGGACAGGGGGCCTTTGGGGCCAACGTCCTGACTTTC
TRBV28,-,-,TRBJ1-2,CASSLASLGAGNGYTF,TGTGCCAGCAGTTTAGCGAGTCTTGGGGCAGGGAATGGCTACACCTTC
TRBV30,-,-,TRBJ2-3,CALIQRLTTDTQYF,TGTGCCTTGATACAGCGACTCACCACAGATACGCAGTATTTT
TRBV5-4,-,-,TRBJ2-5,CASRAGTAKETQYF,TGTGCCAGCAGAGCCGGGACGGCGAAAGAGACCCAGTACTTC
TRBV7-8,-,-,TRBJ1-5,CASSIWTEIFNQPQHF,TGTGCCAGCAGCATCTGGACCGAGATCTTTAATCAGCCCCAGCATTTT
TRBV19,-,TRBD2,TRBJ2-1,CASSLLAGVGEQFF,TGTGCCAGTAGTCTCCTAGCGGGAGTTGGTGAGCAGTTCTTC
TRBV3-1/TRBV3-2,-,-,TRBJ1-2,CASSQVASNGYTF,TGTGCCAGCAGCCAAGTGGCGAGCAATGGCTACACCTTC
TRBV2,-,TRBD1,TRBJ2-7,CASSGQGAGEQYF,TGTGCCAGCAGTGGACAGGGGGCAGGGGAGCAGTACTTC
TRBV2,-,TRBD2,TRBJ2-3,CASGSHRTSGEDTQYF,TGTGCCAGCGGATCTCATCGCACTAGCGGGGAAGATACGCAGTATTTT
TRBV5-1,-,TRBD2,TRBJ2-1,CASSSGLAGVASNEQFF,TGCGCCAGCAGCTCGGGACTAGCGGGAGTAGCTTCCAATGAGCAGTTCTTC
TRBV20-1,-,-,TRBJ1-1,CSASPDTLANTEAFF,TGCAGTGCTAGTCCCGATACACTCGCCAACACTGAAGCTTTCTTT
TRBV10-3,-,-,TRBJ2-7,CAISSSDEQYF,TGTGCCATCAGTTCGAGTGACGAGCAGTACTTC
TRBV11-2,few,-,TRBJ2-2,CASSLVGGRNTGELFF,TGTGCCAGCAGCTTAGTGGGGGGCCGGAACACCGGGGAGCTGTTTTTT
TRBV6-6,once,-,TRBJ1-1,CASTRGSEDTEAFF,TGTGCCAGCACCCGGGGGTCGGAGGACACTGAAGCTTTCTTT
TRBV10-3,-,-,TRBJ2-7,CAISAIYYEQYF,TGTGCCATCAGTGCCATTTACTACGAGCAGTACTTC
TRBV4-1,-,-,TRBJ2-5,CASSLRDQETQYF,TGCGCCAGCAGTCTGCGGGACCAAGAGACCCAGTACTTC
TRBV9,few,-,TRBJ1-6,CASSVGTVNSPLHF,TGTGCCAGCAGCGTAGGGACAGTTAATTCACCCCTCCACTTT
TRBV19,-,TRBD1,TRBJ1-4,CATGGQAGEKLFF,TGTGCCACCGGAGGACAGGCGGGTGAAAAACTGTTTTTT
TRBV7-2,once,TRBD1,TRBJ2-7,CASNQGALGEQYF,TGTGCCAGCAACCAGGGGGCGTTGGGCGAGCAGTACTTC
TRBV27,-,-,TRBJ1-2,CASSLSGVGYTF,TGTGCCAGCAGTTTATCAGGCGTTGGCTACACCTTC